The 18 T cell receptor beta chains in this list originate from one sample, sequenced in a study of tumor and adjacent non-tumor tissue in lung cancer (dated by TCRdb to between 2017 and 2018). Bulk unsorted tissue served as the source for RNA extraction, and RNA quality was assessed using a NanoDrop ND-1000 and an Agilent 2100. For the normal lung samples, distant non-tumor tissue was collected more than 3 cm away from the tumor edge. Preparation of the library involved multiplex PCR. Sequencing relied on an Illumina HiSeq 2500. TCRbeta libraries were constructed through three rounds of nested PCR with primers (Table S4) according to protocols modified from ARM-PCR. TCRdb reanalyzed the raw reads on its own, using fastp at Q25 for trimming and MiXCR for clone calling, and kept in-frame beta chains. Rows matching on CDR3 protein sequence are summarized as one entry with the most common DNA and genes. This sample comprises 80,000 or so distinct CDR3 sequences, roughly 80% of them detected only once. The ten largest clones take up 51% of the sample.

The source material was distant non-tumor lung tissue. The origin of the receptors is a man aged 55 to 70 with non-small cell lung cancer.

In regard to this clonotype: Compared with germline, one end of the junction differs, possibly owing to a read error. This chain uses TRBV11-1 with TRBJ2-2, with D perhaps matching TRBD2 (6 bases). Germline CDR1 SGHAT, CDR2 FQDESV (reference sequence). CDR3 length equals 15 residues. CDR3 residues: CASSLAGRGTVELFF. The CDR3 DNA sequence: TGTGCCAGCAGCTTAGCCGGGAGAGGCACCGTGGAGCTGTTTTTT. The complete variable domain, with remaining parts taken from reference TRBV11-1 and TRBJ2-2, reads EAEVAQSPRYKITEKSQAVAFWCDPISGHATLYWYRQILGQGPELLVQFQDESVVDDSQLPKDRFSAERLKGVDSTLKIQPAELGDSAMYLCASSLAGRGTVELFFGEGSRLTVL.

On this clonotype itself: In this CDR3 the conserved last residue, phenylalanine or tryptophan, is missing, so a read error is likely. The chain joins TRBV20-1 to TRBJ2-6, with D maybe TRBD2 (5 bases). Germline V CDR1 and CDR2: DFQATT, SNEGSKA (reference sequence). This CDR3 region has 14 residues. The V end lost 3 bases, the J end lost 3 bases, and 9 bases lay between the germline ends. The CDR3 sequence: CSASTRDGANVLTL. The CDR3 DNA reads TGCAGTGCTAGTACCCGGGATGGGGCCAACGTCCTGACTTTG.

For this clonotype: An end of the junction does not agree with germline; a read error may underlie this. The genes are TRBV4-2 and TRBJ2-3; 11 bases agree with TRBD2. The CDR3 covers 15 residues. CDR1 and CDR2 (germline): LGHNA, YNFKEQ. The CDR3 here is CANSPTSGMADRQYF. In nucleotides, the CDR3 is TGTGCCAACAGCCCGACTAGCGGGATGGCAGATAGGCAGTATTTT.

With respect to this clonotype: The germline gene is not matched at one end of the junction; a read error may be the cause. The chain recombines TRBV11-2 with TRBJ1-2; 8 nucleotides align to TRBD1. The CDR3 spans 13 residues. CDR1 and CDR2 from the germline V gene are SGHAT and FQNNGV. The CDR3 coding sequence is TGTGCGAGCAACTTAGACAGGGGCTATGACTACACCTTC. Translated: CASNLDRGYDYTF. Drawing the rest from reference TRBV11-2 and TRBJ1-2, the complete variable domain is EAGVAQSPRYKIIEKRQSVAFWCNPISGHATLYWYQQILGQGPKLLIQFQNNGVVDDSQLPKDRFSAERLKGVDSTLKIQPAKLEDSAVYLCASNLDRGYDYTFGSGTRLTVV.

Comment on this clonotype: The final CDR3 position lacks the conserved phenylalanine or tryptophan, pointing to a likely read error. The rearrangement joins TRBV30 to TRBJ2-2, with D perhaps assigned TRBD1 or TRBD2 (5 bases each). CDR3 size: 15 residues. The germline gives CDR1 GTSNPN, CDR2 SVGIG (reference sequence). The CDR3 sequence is CAWIPTKHGTEELFS. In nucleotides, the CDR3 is TGTGCCTGGATTCCGACTAAGCACGGGACCGAGGAGCTGTTTTCT.

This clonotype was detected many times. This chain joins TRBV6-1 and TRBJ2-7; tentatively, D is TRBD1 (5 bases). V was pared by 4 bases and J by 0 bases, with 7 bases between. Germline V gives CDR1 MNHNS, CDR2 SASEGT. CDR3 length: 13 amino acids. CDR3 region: CASSVTGSYEQYF. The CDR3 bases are TGTGCCAGCAGTGTAACAGGCTCCTACGAGCAGTACTTC.

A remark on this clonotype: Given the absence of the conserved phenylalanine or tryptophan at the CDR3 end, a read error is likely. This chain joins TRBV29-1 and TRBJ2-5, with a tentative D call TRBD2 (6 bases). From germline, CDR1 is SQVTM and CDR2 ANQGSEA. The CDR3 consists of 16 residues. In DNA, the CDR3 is TGCATCGTTGAAGATCTTGAATGGGCGGGACAAGAGACCCAGTACCTC. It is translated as CIVEDLEWAGQETQYL.

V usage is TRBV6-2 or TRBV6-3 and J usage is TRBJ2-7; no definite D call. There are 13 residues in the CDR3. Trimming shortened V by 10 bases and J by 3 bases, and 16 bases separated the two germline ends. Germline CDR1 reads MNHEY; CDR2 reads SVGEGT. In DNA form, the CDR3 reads TGTGCCAACCCCGGTCGGCTCAACTACGAGCAGTACTTC. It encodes CANPGRLNYEQYF.

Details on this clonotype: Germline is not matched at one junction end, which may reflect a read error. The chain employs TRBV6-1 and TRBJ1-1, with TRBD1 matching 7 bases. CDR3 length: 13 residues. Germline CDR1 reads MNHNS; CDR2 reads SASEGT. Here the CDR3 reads CASTGQVSTEAFF. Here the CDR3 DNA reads TGTGCCAGCACCGGACAGGTCAGCACTGAAGCCTTCTTT.

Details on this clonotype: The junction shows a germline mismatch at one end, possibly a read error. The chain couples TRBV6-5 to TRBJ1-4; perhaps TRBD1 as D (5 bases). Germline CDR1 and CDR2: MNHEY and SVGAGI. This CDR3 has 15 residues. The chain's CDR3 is CASNYSTVINEKLYF. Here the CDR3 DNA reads TGTGCCAGCAATTACTCGACAGTGATTAATGAAAAACTGTATTTT.

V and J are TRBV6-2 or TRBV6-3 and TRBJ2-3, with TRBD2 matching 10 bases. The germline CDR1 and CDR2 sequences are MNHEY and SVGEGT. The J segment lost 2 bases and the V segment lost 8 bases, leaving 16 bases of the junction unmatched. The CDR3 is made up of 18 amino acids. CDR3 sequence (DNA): TGTGCCAGCTTTGACGATGGGTTACTAGCGGGGCTCACAGATACGCAGTATTTT. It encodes CASFDDGLLAGLTDTQYF.

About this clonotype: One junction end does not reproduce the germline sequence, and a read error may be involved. The CDR3 coding sequence is TGTGCCAGCAGCCTGACAGGGCTGAACACTGAAACTTTCTTT. Residues: CASSLTGLNTETFF. The chain is built from TRBV11-2 and TRBJ1-1; 7 bases are shared with TRBD1. Germline V gene lookup returns CDR1 SGHAT and CDR2 FQNNGV. This CDR3 has 14 residues. The whole variable domain, remainder taken from reference TRBV11-2 and TRBJ1-1, is EAGVAQSPRYKIIEKRQSVAFWCNPISGHATLYWYQQILGQGPKLLIQFQNNGVVDDSQLPKDRFSAERLKGVDSTLKIQPAKLEDSAVYLCASSLTGLNTETFFGQGTRLTVV.

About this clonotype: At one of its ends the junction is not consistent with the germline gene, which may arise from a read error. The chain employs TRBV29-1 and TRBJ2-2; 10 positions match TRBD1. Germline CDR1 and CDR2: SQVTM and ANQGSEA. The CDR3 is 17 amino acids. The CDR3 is CSANPTGGAGGTGELFF. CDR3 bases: TGCAGCGCCAACCCGACAGGGGGCGCGGGTGGCACCGGGGAGTTGTTTTTT.

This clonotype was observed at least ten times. The CDR3 protein is CASSLGGGTITDTQYF. CDR3 coding DNA: TGTGCCAGCAGCTTAGGAGGTGGGACTATCACAGATACGCAGTATTTT. This chain joins TRBV11-2 and TRBJ2-3; TRBD2 matches at 7 bases. CDR3 size: 16 residues. With 1 base clipped from V and 2 bases from J, the junction kept 6 bases outside the gene matches. Germline V gives CDR1 SGHAT, CDR2 FQNNGV. Supplemented by reference TRBV11-2 and TRBJ2-3, the full variable domain reads EAGVAQSPRYKIIEKRQSVAFWCNPISGHATLYWYQQILGQGPKLLIQFQNNGVVDDSQLPKDRFSAERLKGVDSTLKIQPAKLEDSAVYLCASSLGGGTITDTQYFGPGTRLTVL.

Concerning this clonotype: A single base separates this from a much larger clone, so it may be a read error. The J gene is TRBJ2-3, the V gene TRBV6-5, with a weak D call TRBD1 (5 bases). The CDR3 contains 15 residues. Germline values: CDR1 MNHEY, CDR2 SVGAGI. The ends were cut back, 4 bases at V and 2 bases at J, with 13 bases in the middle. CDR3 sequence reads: CASSSSETVTDTQYF. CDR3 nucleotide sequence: TGTGCCAGCAGTTCCTCTGAGACAGTCACAGATACGCAGTATTTT.

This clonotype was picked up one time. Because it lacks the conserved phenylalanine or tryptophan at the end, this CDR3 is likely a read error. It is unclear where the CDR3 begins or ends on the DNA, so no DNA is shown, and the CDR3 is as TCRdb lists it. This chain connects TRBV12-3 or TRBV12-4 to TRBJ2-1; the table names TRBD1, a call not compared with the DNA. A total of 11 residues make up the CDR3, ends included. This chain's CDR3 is CASLKGRERFL.

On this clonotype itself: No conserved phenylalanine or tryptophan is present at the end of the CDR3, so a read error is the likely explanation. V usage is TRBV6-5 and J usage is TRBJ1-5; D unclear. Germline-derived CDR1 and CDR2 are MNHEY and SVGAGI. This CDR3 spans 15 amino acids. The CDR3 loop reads CASNYLLGSNQPQHY. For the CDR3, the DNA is TGTGCCAGCAATTACCTACTGGGAAGCAATCAGCCCCAGCATTAT.

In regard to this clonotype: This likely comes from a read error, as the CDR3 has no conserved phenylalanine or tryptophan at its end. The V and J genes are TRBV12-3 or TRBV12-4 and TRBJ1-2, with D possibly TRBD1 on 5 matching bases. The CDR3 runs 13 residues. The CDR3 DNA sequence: TGTACCAGTAGTTGGGACGTCTACTATGGCTACACCCTC. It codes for CTSSWDVYYGYTL.